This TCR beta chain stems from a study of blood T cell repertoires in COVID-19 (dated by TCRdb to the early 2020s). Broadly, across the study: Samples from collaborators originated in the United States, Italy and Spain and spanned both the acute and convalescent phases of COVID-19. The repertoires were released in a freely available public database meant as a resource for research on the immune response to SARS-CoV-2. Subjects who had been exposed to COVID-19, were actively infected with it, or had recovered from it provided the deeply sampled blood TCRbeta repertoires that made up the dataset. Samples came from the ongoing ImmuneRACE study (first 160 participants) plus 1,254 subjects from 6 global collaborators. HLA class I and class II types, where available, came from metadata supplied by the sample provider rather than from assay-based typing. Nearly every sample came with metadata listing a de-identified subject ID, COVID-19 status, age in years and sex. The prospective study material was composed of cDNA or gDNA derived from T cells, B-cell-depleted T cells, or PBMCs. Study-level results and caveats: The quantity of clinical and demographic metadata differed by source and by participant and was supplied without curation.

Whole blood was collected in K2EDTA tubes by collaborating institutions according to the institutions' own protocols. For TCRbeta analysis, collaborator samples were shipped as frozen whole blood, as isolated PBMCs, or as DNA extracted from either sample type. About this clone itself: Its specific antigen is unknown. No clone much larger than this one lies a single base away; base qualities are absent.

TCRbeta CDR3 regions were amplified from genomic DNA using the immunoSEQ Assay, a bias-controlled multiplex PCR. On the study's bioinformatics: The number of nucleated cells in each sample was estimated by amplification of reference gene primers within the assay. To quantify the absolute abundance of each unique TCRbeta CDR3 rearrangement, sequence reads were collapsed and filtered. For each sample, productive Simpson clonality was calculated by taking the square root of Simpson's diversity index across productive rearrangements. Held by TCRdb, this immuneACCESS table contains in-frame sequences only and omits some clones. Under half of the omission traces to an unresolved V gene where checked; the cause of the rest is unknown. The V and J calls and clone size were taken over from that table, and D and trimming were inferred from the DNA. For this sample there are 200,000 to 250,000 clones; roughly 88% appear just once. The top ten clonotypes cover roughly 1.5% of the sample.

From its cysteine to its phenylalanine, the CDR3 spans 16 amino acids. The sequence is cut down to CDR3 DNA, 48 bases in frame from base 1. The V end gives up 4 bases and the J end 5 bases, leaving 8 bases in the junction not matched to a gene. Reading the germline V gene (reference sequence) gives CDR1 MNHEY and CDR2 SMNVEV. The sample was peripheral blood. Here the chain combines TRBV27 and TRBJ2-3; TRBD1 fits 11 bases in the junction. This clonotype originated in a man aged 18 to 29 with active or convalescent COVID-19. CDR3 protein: CASSYGQGARLDTQYF. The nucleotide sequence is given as TGTGCCAGCAGTTACGGACAGGGGGCGCGCCTAGATACGCAGTATTTT.